The 20 T cell receptor beta chains below were found in one sample sequenced in a study of T cell repertoires in cytomegalovirus infection. TCRdb re-called the reads with MiXCR, one entry per CDR3 protein. The data contain about 490,000 distinct CDR3 sequences, about 11% of them singletons. The material sequenced was PBMCs. These receptors all come from a human donor in good health (CMV status not recorded). Some clones in this sample may be carry-over from other donors' samples.

This clonotype has ten or more counts. The genes are TRBV5-6 and TRBJ1-2, with D maybe TRBD1 (5 bases). Germline lookup yields CDR1 SGHDT and CDR2 YYEEEE. The ends were cut back, 1 base at V and 1 base at J, with 8 bases in the middle. This CDR3 comprises 14 residues. The CDR3: CASSLRGFNYGYTF. The CDR3, as DNA: TGTGCCAGCAGCTTGCGGGGGTTTAACTATGGCTACACCTTC.

For this clonotype: A clone one base away is much larger, so this may be a read error. No conserved phenylalanine or tryptophan ends this CDR3, so it is likely a read error. The J gene is TRBJ1-2, the V gene TRBV6-6, with 7 bases lining up with TRBD1. Germline-derived CDR1 and CDR2 are MNHNY and SVGAGI (reference sequence). V lost 2 bases, J lost 6 bases, and 6 bases stayed unmatched. This CDR3 has 14 amino acids. The CDR3 protein is CASSYLTGDHGYTI. As DNA, the CDR3 is TGTGCCAGCAGTTACCTCACAGGGGACCATGGCTACACCATC.

This clonotype was seen repeatedly, ten times or more. V is TRBV5-1 and J is TRBJ2-5; 7 bases line up with TRBD2. The trim removed 3 bases at V and 5 bases at J, leaving 4 bases unmatched. CDR1 SGHRS and CDR2 YFSETQ come from the germline V gene. The CDR3 covers 13 residues. The CDR3 DNA follows: TGCGCCAGCAGCTCGACTAGCATGGAGACCCAGTACTTC. Translation: CASSSTSMETQYF.

This clonotype was detected a few times. V is TRBV2 and J is TRBJ2-3; no clear D gene. The CDR3 contains 16 residues. Trimming cost V 3 bases and J 0 bases, with 13 bases left between them. CDR1 is SNHLY, CDR2 FYNNEI, per germline. The CDR3 nucleotides read TGTGCCAGCAGTGACGACGGCTCAACTAGCACAGATACGCAGTATTTT. Translated, it gives CASSDDGSTSTDTQYF.

At least ten counts were recorded for this clonotype. The rearrangement uses TRBV5-1 and TRBJ2-1; TRBD2 matches at 10 bases. The germline CDR1 and CDR2 sequences are SGHRS and YFSETQ. The CDR3 consists of 17 residues. J lost 5 bases, V lost 0 bases, and 8 bases had no gene match. The DNA of the CDR3 is TGCGCCAGCAGCTTGGTCCCTAGCGGGAGTGCGGACAATGAGCAGTTCTTC. Translation gives CASSLVPSGSADNEQFF.

The gene calls are TRBV20-1 and TRBJ2-1, with 10 bases identical to TRBD2. Germline-derived CDR1 and CDR2 are DFQATT and SNEGSKA (reference sequence). After removal of 4 bases from V and 7 bases from J, the junction contained 10 bases not matched to a gene. This CDR3 comprises 15 residues. The CDR3 sequence is CSATPAGGPINEQFF. The CDR3 DNA follows: TGCAGTGCTACCCCAGCGGGGGGGCCCATAAATGAGCAGTTCTTC.

This clonotype was detected many times. The J gene is TRBJ2-5, the V gene TRBV7-9; D might be TRBD2 (6 bases). This CDR3 has 14 amino acids. Trimming took off 5 bases at V and 1 base at J, with 11 bases between the two ends. Germline V lookup: CDR1 SEHNR, CDR2 FQNEAQ (reference sequence). In DNA, the CDR3 is TGTGCCAGCAGCCAACCCGGGAGCCAAGAGACCCAGTACTTC. Amino acids: CASSQPGSQETQYF. Drawing the rest from reference TRBV7-9 and TRBJ2-5, the complete variable domain is DTGVSQNPRHKITKRGQNVTFRCDPISEHNRLYWYRQTLGQGPEFLTYFQNEAQLEKSRLLSDRFSAERPKGSFSTLEIQRTEQGDSAMYLCASSQPGSQETQYFGPGTRLLVL.

About this clonotype: This may be a read error, as it is one base from a much larger clone. V is TRBV7-2 and J is TRBJ1-4, with a weak D call TRBD1 (5 bases). Germline CDR1 SGHTA, CDR2 FQGNSA. The CDR3 is 13 amino acids. For the CDR3, the DNA is TGTGTCAGCAGACGGGGGGCTAATGAAAAACTGTTTTTT. Protein: CVSRRGANEKLFF.

This clonotype appeared many times. The chain combines TRBV7-9 with TRBJ2-1; D may be TRBD2 (6 bases). The CDR3 is 16 amino acids. Deletions cut 5 bases from V and 3 bases from J, with 17 bases between. CDR1 SEHNR and CDR2 FQNEAQ come from the germline V gene (reference sequence). The CDR3 nucleotides are TGTGCCAGCAGCCGTGAATGGCGGGACGACTACAATGAGCAGTTCTTC. It specifies CASSREWRDDYNEQFF.

The chain links TRBV9 to TRBJ1-1; the D is unclear. Germline CDR1 and CDR2: SGDLS and YYNGEE. V was clipped by 0 bases and J by 5 bases, with 8 bases between them. CDR3 length: 13 residues. The CDR3 spells CASSVDGKTEAFF. The CDR3 DNA reads TGTGCCAGCAGCGTAGATGGGAAAACTGAAGCTTTCTTT.

This clonotype was observed many times. The V gene is TRBV18, the J gene TRBJ1-6, with 9 bases that match TRBD1. This CDR3 contains 14 residues. Germline assignment: CDR1 KGHSH and CDR2 LQKENI. The V and J ends lost 4 bases and 7 bases, in that order; junction bases with no gene match: 2. The CDR3 DNA sequence: TGTGCCAGCTCACGGACAGGGGAGAATTCACCCCTCCACTTT. Encoded protein: CASSRTGENSPLHF.

The V and J genes are TRBV4-1 and TRBJ1-1; D is uncertain. Trimming took 0 bases from V and 4 from J, leaving 12 bases between them. CDR3 length equals 15 residues. Germline V lookup: CDR1 MGHRA, CDR2 YSYEKL. The CDR3 DNA is TGCGCCAGCAGCCAAGATAGGCGACGCCTCACTGAAGCTTTCTTT. This codes for CASSQDRRRLTEAFF.

This clonotype was observed many times. The rearrangement joins TRBV7-8 to TRBJ2-5, with D possibly being TRBD2 (6 bases). The CDR3 length is 13 residues. V lost 0 bases and J lost 4, with 6 bases in between. Germline lookup yields CDR1 SGHVS and CDR2 FQNEAQ. This chain's CDR3 is CASSLAEGETQYF. As DNA, the CDR3 is TGTGCCAGCAGCTTAGCGGAGGGAGAGACCCAGTACTTC. Full variable domain (outside the CDR3, taken from reference TRBV7-8 and TRBJ2-5): GAGVSQSPRYKVAKRGQDVALRCDPISGHVSLFWYQQALGQGPEFLTYFQNEAQLDKSGLPSDRFFAERPEGSVSTLKIQRTQQEDSAVYLCASSLAEGETQYFGPGTRLLVL.

The table lists this clonotype with many counts. The chain has TRBV12-3 or TRBV12-4 and TRBJ1-2; D not resolved. V was trimmed by 8 bases and J by 7 bases, leaving 14 bases between them. This CDR3 is built from 12 residues. CDR3 sequence: CASGLEFRGYTF. For the CDR3, the DNA is TGTGCCAGCGGGCTAGAGTTTCGTGGCTACACCTTC.

This clonotype showed up many times. This chain uses TRBV5-5 with TRBJ1-1, with a tentative D call TRBD1 (5 bases). Germline CDR1 and CDR2: SGHKS and YYEKEE (reference sequence). The V and J ends lost 0 bases and 10 bases respectively, with 13 bases between them. This CDR3 has 13 amino acids. DNA of the CDR3: TGTGCCAGCAGCTTGGGTCAGGGAGTAGGAGCTTTCTTT. It encodes CASSLGQGVGAFF.

This clonotype was recorded many times. The genes are TRBV28 and TRBJ2-7, with D possibly TRBD2 on 5 matching bases. The CDR3 spans 17 residues. V lost 6 bases and J lost 0, with 21 bases in between. Germline CDR1 MDHEN, CDR2 SYDVKM. The CDR3 bases are TGTGCCAGCAGCCTGCCGGGGTTGGCGGTAAACTCCTACGAGCAGTACTTC. Translated: CASSLPGLAVNSYEQYF.

This clonotype was found a few times. The chain links TRBV11-2 to TRBJ2-1, with D tentatively TRBD1 (6 bases). CDR1 SGHAT and CDR2 FQNNGV come from the germline V gene. The ends were cut back, 4 bases at V and 3 bases at J, with 13 bases in the middle. This CDR3 region has 15 residues. Written as DNA, the CDR3 is TGTGCCAGCAGCTCAACGACAGGACGCTACAATGAGCAGTTCTTC. Translating it yields CASSSTTGRYNEQFF.

This clonotype was counted ten times or more. The chain carries TRBV7-8 and TRBJ1-5; no clear D gene. The CDR3 sequence is 14 residues long. Per germline, CDR1 SGHVS and CDR2 FQNEAQ. V was clipped by 1 base and J by 2 bases, with 6 bases between them. CDR3 amino acids: CASSLVLGNQPQHF. The CDR3 bases are TGTGCCAGCAGCTTAGTTCTCGGCAATCAGCCCCAGCATTTT.

The rearrangement joins TRBV5-6 to TRBJ2-1, with a tentative D call TRBD1 (6 bases). Trimming removed 0 bases from V and 12 bases from J, with 10 bases in between. The CDR3 runs to 12 residues. Germline V CDR1 and CDR2: SGHDT, YYEEEE. This CDR3 is CASSLGPDRQFF. The CDR3 DNA is TGTGCCAGCAGCTTGGGTCCGGACAGGCAGTTCTTC.

In this sample, this clonotype turned up many times. This chain links TRBV24-1 with TRBJ2-7; 7 positions match TRBD1. The germline CDR1 and CDR2 sequences are KGHDR and SFDVKD. Unmatched junction bases numbered 18, after V lost 10 bases and J lost 4 bases. This CDR3 spans 16 amino acids. CDR3 nucleotide sequence: TGTGCCACTCCCTTTGACCGAAGGGGGCAGCTTTACGAGCAGTACTTC. This gives the protein CATPFDRRGQLYEQYF.